What follows are 20 T cell receptor beta chains derived from one specimen sequenced in a study of OX40 agonist ivuxolimab in advanced cancers. Assay used: immunoSEQ multiplex PCR; TCRdb lists only in-frame clones, some missing. Among 85,000 to 90,000 clones listed, 85% were seen once. Specimen: CD4+ or CD8+ T cells sorted from blood, collected in a trial of the OX40 agonist ivuxolimab. The receptor source for this set is an adult with an advanced solid tumor such as melanoma, head and neck, liver or kidney cancer.

This clone was counted a few times. The CDR3 is CASSSGTSGRWTDTQYF. CDR3 nucleotide sequence: TGTGCCAGCAGTTCCGGGACTAGCGGGAGATGGACAGATACGCAGTATTTT. This sequence joins TRBV5-6 and TRBJ2-3; 14 bases fit TRBD2. Germline loops: CDR1 SGHDT, CDR2 YYEEEE. The V segment lost 5 bases and the J segment 3 bases; nucleotides outside the gene matches: 8. CDR3 length: 17 residues.

The chain is built from TRBV10-1 and TRBJ2-2; D is undetermined. Deletions cut 0 bases from V and 6 bases from J, with 8 bases between. This CDR3 has 14 residues. Per the germline V gene, CDR1 is WNHNN and CDR2 is SYGVQD (reference sequence). The CDR3 DNA reads TGCGCCAGCAGTGAGTCTCTGGTCGCCGGGGAGCTGTTTTTT. Amino acids: CASSESLVAGELFF.

This sequence joins TRBV6-1 and TRBJ1-4; 8 bases fit TRBD1. CDR1 is MNHNS and CDR2 is SASEGT in the germline V gene. The V gene end was trimmed by 6 bases and the J gene end by 8 bases; junction bases not matched to a gene: 11. The CDR3 runs to 15 residues. The CDR3 DNA reads as TGTGCCAGCAGCCGACGCAGGGGGCGGGAAGAAAAACTGTTTTTT. Protein product: CASSRRRGREEKLFF.

The chain couples TRBV7-9 to TRBJ2-1; 7 bases align to TRBD1. Germline values: CDR1 SEHNR, CDR2 FQNEAQ (reference sequence). Losses at the gene ends were 2 bases for V and 4 bases for J; bases not matched to a gene: 8. This CDR3 spans 16 amino acids. The CDR3 spells CASSLYQGVIYNEQFF. The CDR3 coding sequence is TGTGCCAGCAGCTTATATCAGGGGGTCATTTACAATGAGCAGTTCTTC.

The chain uses TRBV27 and TRBJ2-2; D possibly corresponds to TRBD1 (6 bases). The length of the CDR3 is 14 residues. Trimming cost V 8 bases and J 3 bases, with 13 bases left between them. From germline, CDR1 is MNHEY and CDR2 SMNVEV (reference sequence). The CDR3: CASAQGPDTGELFF. In DNA, the CDR3 is TGTGCCAGCGCGCAGGGGCCAGACACCGGGGAGCTGTTTTTT.

The J gene is TRBJ2-1, the V gene TRBV6-4; 7 bases match TRBD2. The ends lost 3 bases at V and 8 bases at J; junction bases unmatched: 10. Germline values: CDR1 MRHNA, CDR2 SNTAGT. The CDR3 is 15 residues long. The CDR3 bases are TGTGCCAGCAGTGATATTTGGGGGGGGAGGGATGAGCAGTTCTTC. Translating gives CASSDIWGGRDEQFF.

V is TRBV5-6 and J is TRBJ2-3; 7 nucleotides line up with TRBD2. The CDR3 is made up of 16 amino acids. CDR1 and CDR2 from the germline V gene are SGHDT and YYEEEE. Unmatched junction bases numbered 11, after V lost 5 bases and J lost 2 bases. CDR3 DNA sequence: TGTGCCAGCAGTACGTTTGGGACTAAAAACACAGATACGCAGTATTTT. Translating it yields CASSTFGTKNTDTQYF.

V gene TRBV21-1 combines with J gene TRBJ2-5; the table's D call, TRBD1, has no DNA check behind it. TRBV21-1 is classified as a pseudogene. The CDR3 length is 15 residues. The CDR3 protein is CASSIKGQGWETQYF. In DNA, the CDR3 is TGTGCCAGCAGCATCAAAGGACAGGGCTGGGAGACCCAGTACTTC.

The CDR3 protein is CASSADRDTGELFF. CDR3 sequence (DNA): TGTGCCAGCAGCGCCGACAGGGACACCGGGGAGCTGTTTTTT. The genes are TRBV7-3 and TRBJ2-2; TRBD1 agrees at 7 bases. The CDR3 is made up of 14 amino acids. Per the germline V gene, CDR1 is SGHTA and CDR2 is FQGTGA. Germline trimming cut 5 bases from V and 3 bases from J; bases unmatched to any gene: 3.

The chain uses TRBV2 and TRBJ1-2; 9 bases are a match to TRBD1. Looked up from germline, CDR1 is SNHLY and CDR2 is FYNNEI. Trimming removed 7 bases from V and 4 bases from J; junction bases left unmatched: 1. The CDR3 loop spans 12 amino acids. CDR3 DNA: TGTGCCAGCAAGACAGGGGGCTATGGCTACACCTTC. Translated: CASKTGGYGYTF.

This chain uses TRBV5-5 with TRBJ1-6, with D perhaps TRBD1 (6 bases). V lost 0 bases to trimming and J lost 7 bases, with 8 bases between them. Per germline, CDR1 SGHKS and CDR2 YYEKEE (reference sequence). The CDR3 has 14 amino acids. CDR3 residues: CASSLEGGNSPLHF. DNA for the CDR3: TGTGCCAGCAGCTTGGAGGGGGGAAATTCACCCCTCCACTTT.

V gene TRBV6-1 combines with J gene TRBJ2-3; D gene uncertain. The CDR3 is 14 residues long. Trimming removed 5 bases at V and 0 bases at J, with 9 bases between. Per the germline V gene, CDR1 is MNHNS and CDR2 is SASEGT. This CDR3 is CASSKDPSTDTQYF. CDR3 in DNA: TGTGCCAGCAGTAAGGACCCGAGCACAGATACGCAGTATTTT.

V gene TRBV9 combines with J gene TRBJ2-3, with 9 bases matching TRBD1. The CDR3 sequence is 15 residues long. CDR1 is SGDLS, CDR2 YYNGEE, per germline. V dropped 4 bases and J dropped 4; count of bases not matched to a gene: 7. As DNA, the CDR3 is TGTGCCAGCAGCTTACAGGGGGCGCCGGCAGATACGCAGTATTTT. Protein: CASSLQGAPADTQYF.

The rearrangement joins TRBV7-3 to TRBJ2-2; 12 nucleotides line up with TRBD2. CDR3 length equals 17 residues. Germline CDR1 is SGHTA and CDR2 is FQGTGA. V gave up 1 base and J gave up 5 bases; unmatched junction bases: 5. The CDR3 loop reads CASSLMALAGGTGELFF. CDR3 sequence (DNA): TGTGCCAGCAGCTTAATGGCCCTAGCGGGAGGGACCGGGGAGCTGTTTTTT.

The chain carries TRBV7-1 and TRBJ1-3; D remains ambiguous. TRBV7-1 is treated as an ORF (open reading frame) with a function not yet certain. V was cut by 4 bases and J by 4 bases, with 8 bases left in between. The CDR3 is 13 residues long. The CDR3 DNA is TGTGCCAGCAGCTTAGCCGGGGGAAACACCATATATTTT. Its protein product is CASSLAGGNTIYF.

The chain has TRBV5-4 and TRBJ2-5; the match to TRBD2 covers 8 bases. V shed 0 bases and J 2 bases; nucleotides not matched to a gene: 6. Germline CDR1 and CDR2: SGHNT and YYREEE (reference sequence). This CDR3 comprises 16 residues. CDR3: CASSLGRAGVQETQYF. In DNA form, the CDR3 reads TGTGCCAGCAGCTTGGGACGAGCGGGGGTACAAGAGACCCAGTACTTC.

The rearrangement uses TRBV19 and TRBJ1-5; D is unresolved. The germline gives CDR1 LNHDA, CDR2 SQIVND (reference sequence). The V end was cut by 3 bases, the J end by 0 bases, with 9 bases between. The CDR3 has 15 amino acids. The CDR3 here is CASSMFQNSNQPQHF. CDR3 coding DNA: TGTGCCAGTAGTATGTTCCAGAATAGCAATCAGCCCCAGCATTTT.

The CDR3 nucleotides read TGTGCCAGCAGGACCATTTCCCTTAACACCGGGGAGCTGTTTTTT. Translating gives CASRTISLNTGELFF. The chain uses TRBV6-5 and TRBJ2-2; D is unresolved. The V end was cut by 6 bases, the J end by 2 bases, with 13 bases between. Germline CDR1 is MNHEY and CDR2 is SVGAGI. The CDR3 spans 15 residues.

To note about this clone: An end of the junction differs from the germline gene, which may be a read error. This chain uses TRBV7-7 with TRBJ2-3; 11 bases align to TRBD2. The CDR3 has 20 residues. The germline V gene has CDR1 SSHAT and CDR2 FNYEAQ (reference sequence). DNA for the CDR3: TGTGCTAGCAGCTCGACCCCCGTGGGCGGGACTAGCGGAAGCACAGATACGCAGTATTTT. This encodes CASSSTPVGGTSGSTDTQYF.

The chain is built from TRBV4-2 and TRBJ2-7, with 9 bases matching TRBD2. CDR3 length equals 16 residues. The V and J ends lost 1 base and 3 bases, in that order; junction bases with no gene match: 7. Germline V gene lookup returns CDR1 LGHNA and CDR2 YNFKEQ. Written as DNA, the CDR3 is TGTGCCAGCAGCCAAGGCGGGCTAGCGGGAAGCTACGAGCAGTACTTC. Its protein is CASSQGGLAGSYEQYF.